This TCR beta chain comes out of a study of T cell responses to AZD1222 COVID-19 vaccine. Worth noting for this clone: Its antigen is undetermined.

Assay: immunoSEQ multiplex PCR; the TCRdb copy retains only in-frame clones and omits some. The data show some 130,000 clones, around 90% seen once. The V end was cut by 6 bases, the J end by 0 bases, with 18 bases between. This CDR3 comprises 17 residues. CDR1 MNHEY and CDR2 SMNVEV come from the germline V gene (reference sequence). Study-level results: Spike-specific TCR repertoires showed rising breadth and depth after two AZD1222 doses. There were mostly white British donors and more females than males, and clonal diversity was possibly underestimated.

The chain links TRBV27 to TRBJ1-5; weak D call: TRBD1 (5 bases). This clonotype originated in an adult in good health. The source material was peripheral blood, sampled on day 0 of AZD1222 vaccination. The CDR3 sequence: CASSPRGGANSNQPQHF. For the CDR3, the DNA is TGTGCCAGCAGCCCCCGGGGGGGAGCAAATAGCAATCAGCCCCAGCATTTT.